This TCR beta chain was found in a study of T cell changes during pregnancy in multiple sclerosis. CDR3 size: 14 residues. J lost 3 bases, V lost 0 bases, and 2 bases had no gene match. The germline CDR1 and CDR2 sequences are SGDLS and YYNGEE. Produced via immunoSEQ multiplex PCR; TCRdb's table is partial and in-frame only. Among about 77,000 clones, 75% to 90% were seen once, and the ten largest hold 1.9%. The chain is built from TRBV9 and TRBJ1-1; 7 nucleotides match TRBD1. The sequencing used peripheral blood, collected before pregnancy. The receptor's source is a female donor with multiple sclerosis, enrolled in a pregnancy study. CDR3: CASSVGTGDTEAFF. For the CDR3, the DNA is TGTGCCAGCAGCGTAGGGACAGGCGACACTGAAGCTTTCTTT.